The 5 T cell receptor beta chains given below trace back to one sample, sequenced in a study of regulatory T cells in long-lasting Graves disease. Both iRepertoire HTBI primers and Arm-PCR of CDR3 regions were used to build the TCR beta libraries. TCRdb analysed the multiplex PCR reads with MiXCR anew, one entry per CDR3 protein. The sample consists of a few hundred thousand distinct CDR3 sequences, 20% of them appearing once. Time point specified: newly diagnosed GD, antithyroid drugs for less than 3 months. From RNA extracted from PBMCs, the TCR library was made. The specimen comprised peripheral blood mononuclear cells (PBMCs), sampled at new diagnosis, from a patient treated with antithyroid drugs. The receptors come from a female donor with Graves disease.

The sample holds many counts of this clonotype. This CDR3 reads CASSPGTGKTPLHF. As DNA, the CDR3 is TGTGCCAGCAGCCCCGGGACAGGGAAAACACCCCTCCACTTT. V gene TRBV7-2 combines with J gene TRBJ1-6; 9 bases agree with TRBD1. With V trimmed by 5 bases and J by 11 bases, 7 bases remained unmatched. The germline V gene has CDR1 SGHTA and CDR2 FQGNSA. The CDR3 length is 14 residues.

On this clonotype: This could be a read error, since a much larger clone is one nucleotide away. The chain joins TRBV5-5 to TRBJ1-1, with D perhaps TRBD1 (5 bases). The V gene's germline CDR1 is SGHKS and CDR2 YYEKEE (reference sequence). The CDR3 is 13 residues long. V was trimmed by 7 bases and J by 10 bases, leaving 20 bases between them. The CDR3 nucleotides are TGTGCCAGCTTAGCAGGGTTTATAGCTGGAGCTTTCTTT. Protein product: CASLAGFIAGAFF. Supplemented by reference TRBV5-5 and TRBJ1-1, the full variable domain reads DAGVTQSPTHLIKTRGQQVTLRCSPISGHKSVSWYQQVLGQGPQFIFQYYEKEERGRGNFPDRFSARQFPNYSSELNVNALLLGDSALYLCASLAGFIAGAFFGQGTRLTVV.

This clonotype has a count of ten or more. Relative to the germline gene, one junction end is altered; a read error may explain this. This chain links TRBV7-9 with TRBJ2-1; no firm D call. The CDR3 totals 14 residues. Germline lookup yields CDR1 SEHNR and CDR2 FQNEAQ (reference sequence). The CDR3 protein is CASSLDWSSNEQFF. The DNA of the CDR3 is TGTGCCAGCAGCTTAGATTGGTCCTCCAATGAGCAGTTCTTC.

Regarding this clonotype: It is likely a read error: a sequence one base away is far more abundant. A read error is likely, as this CDR3 ends without the conserved phenylalanine or tryptophan. Because the CDR3's place on the DNA is in doubt, the DNA is left out and the CDR3 is given as listed by TCRdb. The CDR3 loop reads CASGDYRQETQYL. The J gene is TRBJ2-3, the V gene TRBV28; TRBD2 is the table's D call and was not checked against the DNA. The CDR3 sequence runs 13 residues, both termini included. Per germline, CDR1 MDHEN and CDR2 SYDVKM.

Many counts were recorded for this clonotype. The V gene is TRBV20-1, the J gene TRBJ2-4; 8 nucleotides line up with TRBD1. The V and J ends lost 5 bases and 5 bases, in that order; junction bases with no gene match: 8. Germline V gene lookup returns CDR1 DFQATT and CDR2 SNEGSKA (reference sequence). There are 14 residues in the CDR3. The CDR3 region is CSALQQGAQNIQYF. The DNA of the CDR3 is TGCAGTGCTCTTCAGCAGGGGGCCCAAAACATTCAGTACTTC.